The 26 T cell receptor beta chains below all came from one sample that was sequenced in a study of blood T cell repertoires in COVID-19. Here immunoSEQ multiplex PCR was the method, and the copy in TCRdb shows in-frame clones only, minus some. Among some 200,000 clones listed, 75% to 85% were seen once. Sequencing was carried out using peripheral blood. These TCRs come from a human donor in a cohort sampled during active COVID-19.

The chain joins TRBV6-5 to TRBJ1-4; 10 bases line up with TRBD1. This CDR3 is built from 15 residues. CDR1 MNHEY and CDR2 SVGAGI come from the germline V gene. V shed 1 base and J 5 bases; nucleotides not matched to a gene: 1. CDR3 residues: CASSYWGQGNEKLFF. The CDR3 nucleotides read TGTGCCAGCAGTTACTGGGGACAGGGGAATGAAAAACTGTTTTTT.

This sequence joins TRBV10-2 and TRBJ2-3; the D gene is possibly TRBD2 (6 bases). Trimming took off 8 bases at V and 2 bases at J, with 14 bases between the two ends. The CDR3 is 14 residues long. From germline, CDR1 is WSHSY and CDR2 SAAADI. The CDR3 nucleotides are TGCGCCAGCTGCGGACGGGGGTTCACAGATACGCAGTATTTT. Its protein product is CASCGRGFTDTQYF.

V is TRBV7-9 and J is TRBJ2-2; D is undetermined. This CDR3 has 13 amino acids. V was clipped by 2 bases and J by 7 bases, with 8 bases between them. Germline V lookup: CDR1 SEHNR, CDR2 FQNEAQ (reference sequence). The CDR3 sequence: CASSLLELGELFF. CDR3 sequence (DNA): TGTGCCAGCAGCTTATTGGAGCTCGGGGAGCTGTTTTTT.

The chain combines TRBV6-1 with TRBJ1-2; TRBD1 is a possible D gene (5 bases). CDR3 length: 16 amino acids. Trimming left V 3 bases short and J 8 bases short, with 22 bases between. CDR1 is MNHNS and CDR2 is SASEGT in the germline V gene. CDR3 protein: CASSDQLTALMGGYTF. Written as DNA, the CDR3 is TGTGCCAGCAGTGATCAGCTGACAGCCTTAATGGGCGGCTACACCTTC.

V usage is TRBV28 and J usage is TRBJ1-5, with a possible D match to TRBD1 (6 bases). The CDR3 covers 16 residues. V lost 4 bases and J lost 1, with 14 bases in between. Germline V gene data show CDR1 as MDHEN and CDR2 as SYDVKM. The CDR3 loop reads CASSWLPGQSNQPQHF. DNA for the CDR3: TGTGCCAGCAGTTGGTTACCGGGACAAAGCAATCAGCCCCAGCATTTT.

The chain recombines TRBV7-2 with TRBJ2-3; 9 positions agree with TRBD1. Germline loops: CDR1 SGHTA, CDR2 FQGNSA. The CDR3 is 14 residues long. The trim removed 6 bases at V and 3 bases at J, leaving 4 bases unmatched. The CDR3 bases are TGTGCCAGCAGAACAGGGGGCCGAACAGATACGCAGTATTTT. Translating it yields CASRTGGRTDTQYF.

The J gene is TRBJ1-1, the V gene TRBV7-9; 7 nucleotides match TRBD1. The CDR3 extends over 13 amino acids. V lost 4 bases, J lost 7 bases, and 6 bases stayed unmatched. Germline V gene data show CDR1 as SEHNR and CDR2 as FQNEAQ (reference sequence). CDR3 DNA: TGTGCCAGCAGCTGGAACCGGGACAGTGAAGCTTTCTTT. Residues: CASSWNRDSEAFF. The full variable domain, rest sourced from reference TRBV7-9 and TRBJ1-1, is DTGVSQNPRHKITKRGQNVTFRCDPISEHNRLYWYRQTLGQGPEFLTYFQNEAQLEKSRLLSDRFSAERPKGSFSTLEIQRTEQGDSAMYLCASSWNRDSEAFFGQGTRLTVV.

The CDR3 bases are TGTGCCAGCAGAGCGATAAATCAAGAGACCCAGTACTTC. Translation gives CASRAINQETQYF. The chain couples TRBV12-3 or TRBV12-4 to TRBJ2-5; D ambiguous. V lost 6 bases to trimming and J lost 2 bases, with 10 bases between them. The length of the CDR3 is 13 residues.

The rearrangement uses TRBV24-1 and TRBJ2-2; D gene ambiguous. Looked up from germline, CDR1 is KGHDR and CDR2 is SFDVKD. The CDR3 consists of 14 residues. The ends were cut back, 0 bases at V and 5 bases at J, with 6 bases in the middle. The CDR3 loop reads CATSDLLETGELFF. The DNA for the CDR3 is TGTGCCACCAGTGATTTGCTAGAAACCGGGGAGCTGTTTTTT.

The rearrangement links TRBV2 to TRBJ2-1; 7 nucleotides agree with TRBD2. The CDR3 covers 11 residues. V was clipped by 6 bases and J by 12 bases; unmatched bases: 5. Germline V gene lookup returns CDR1 SNHLY and CDR2 FYNNEI. The CDR3 protein is CASRRGDWQFF. Written as DNA, the CDR3 is TGTGCCAGCAGACGGGGGGATTGGCAGTTCTTC.

This rearrangement joins TRBV21-1 to TRBJ1-2; the D segment call TRBD1 is taken from the table without a DNA check. TRBV21-1 is a known pseudogene. The CDR3 runs to 12 residues. The CDR3 nucleotides read TGTGCCAGCATTCCGAGACAGGATGGCTACACCTTC. It is translated as CASIPRQDGYTF.

The V and J genes are TRBV21-1 and TRBJ2-7; the DNA was not used to check the table's D call, TRBD2. TRBV21-1 is tagged as a pseudogene. The CDR3 runs to 13 residues. This CDR3 is CASSKLAGDEQYF. As DNA, the CDR3 is TGTGCCAGCAGCAAACTAGCGGGAGACGAGCAGTACTTC.

V is TRBV5-1 and J is TRBJ2-7, with 7 bases aligning to TRBD1. The V gene end was trimmed by 4 bases and the J gene end by 4 bases; junction bases not matched to a gene: 5. Germline CDR1 and CDR2: SGHRS and YFSETQ. The CDR3 is made up of 13 amino acids. This CDR3 reads CASSPRQGYEQYF. The CDR3 DNA is TGCGCCAGCAGCCCCAGACAGGGTTACGAGCAGTACTTC.

This chain links TRBV28 with TRBJ1-1, with 12 bases that match TRBD1. V lost 4 bases to trimming and J lost 4 bases; unmatched junction nucleotides: 10. Germline V CDR1 and CDR2: MDHEN, SYDVKM. The CDR3 length is 17 residues. The CDR3, as DNA: TGTGCCAGCAGTTCGTTCCGGGACAGGGGGCAGGGCACTGAAGCTTTCTTT. It codes for CASSSFRDRGQGTEAFF. Using reference TRBV28 and TRBJ1-1 for the parts outside the CDR3, the full variable domain is DVKVTQSSRYLVKRTGEKVFLECVQDMDHENMFWYRQDPGLGLRLIYFSYDVKMKEKGDIPEGYSVSREKKERFSLILESASTNQTSMYLCASSSFRDRGQGTEAFFGQGTRLTVV.

In its sample, this clone was seen once. The chain is built from TRBV7-2 and TRBJ2-3; maybe TRBD1 (6 bases). CDR3 size: 15 residues. Trimming removed 4 bases at V and 2 bases at J, with 13 bases between. From germline, CDR1 is SGHTA and CDR2 FQGNSA. The CDR3 loop is CASSYRTANTDTQYF. CDR3 sequence (DNA): TGTGCCAGCAGCTATCGGACAGCTAACACAGATACGCAGTATTTT.

CDR3 residues: CASSLISYNEQFF. CDR3 DNA sequence: TGTGCCAGCAGCTTAATTAGCTACAATGAGCAGTTCTTC. The V call is TRBV7-9, the J call TRBJ2-1; D is unclear. Germline V gives CDR1 SEHNR, CDR2 FQNEAQ (reference sequence). This CDR3 comprises 13 residues. Between the trimmed V and J ends, which lost 2 bases and 3 bases, there was a span of 5 bases.

This chain links TRBV30 with TRBJ2-1; weak D call: TRBD1 (8 bases). Germline-derived CDR1 and CDR2 are GTSNPN and SVGIG (reference sequence). The length of the CDR3 is 16 residues. Trimming stripped 1 base from V and 3 bases from J, with 16 bases between. In DNA, the CDR3 is TGTGCCTGGAGTGCCTGGGGGGGGACAGGCTACAATGAGCAGTTCTTC. Its translation: CAWSAWGGTGYNEQFF.

V is TRBV6-5 and J is TRBJ2-7; D perhaps matches TRBD1 (5 bases). V was cut by 10 bases and J by 2 bases, with 15 bases left in between. Germline V gene sequence: CDR1 MNHEY, CDR2 SVGAGI. The CDR3 has 13 amino acids. CDR3 bases: TGTGCCACCTCTTTTAGACAGACCTACGAGCAGTACTTC. It is translated as CATSFRQTYEQYF.

Of note for this clone: The sample has other DNA sequences that encode this CDR3 too. The chain recombines TRBV7-2 with TRBJ1-1; D remains ambiguous. The germline gives CDR1 SGHTA, CDR2 FQGNSA. V was cut by 2 bases and J by 1 base, with 5 bases left in between. The CDR3 consists of 13 residues. CDR3 sequence (DNA): TGTGCCAGCAGCTTATCCCAGAACACTGAAGCTTTCTTT. It encodes CASSLSQNTEAFF.

The chain carries TRBV20-1 and TRBJ2-1; no definite D call. The V gene's germline CDR1 is DFQATT and CDR2 SNEGSKA (reference sequence). The CDR3 runs 11 residues. Between the trimmed V and J ends, which lost 5 bases and 4 bases, there was a span of 6 bases. The CDR3 is CSASNYNEQFF. The CDR3 bases are TGCAGTGCTTCAAATTACAATGAGCAGTTCTTC.

This rearrangement joins TRBV18 to TRBJ2-3, with 8 positions matching TRBD1. With V trimmed by 8 bases and J by 4 bases, 17 bases remained unmatched. The CDR3 is 17 residues long. Germline CDR1 reads KGHSH; CDR2 reads LQKENI. DNA for the CDR3: TGTGCCAGCCAATCCCCGGGACAGGCCTCGGTTCCAGATACGCAGTATTTT. Translated, it gives CASQSPGQASVPDTQYF.

The V call is TRBV18, the J call TRBJ1-2; 9 positions agree with TRBD1. There are 13 residues in the CDR3. Trimming cost V 4 bases and J 7 bases; bases outside gene matches: 4. Germline assignment: CDR1 KGHSH and CDR2 LQKENI. The CDR3 DNA reads TGTGCCAGCTCACGGGGACAGGGATTTGGCTACACCTTC. Translating it yields CASSRGQGFGYTF.

The rearrangement joins TRBV10-3 to TRBJ1-3; D gene uncertain. The CDR3 is 14 amino acids. Germline V gene data show CDR1 as ENHRY and CDR2 as SYGVKD. V lost 2 bases and J 0 bases, leaving 5 bases between the germline ends. The chain's CDR3 is CAISETDSGNTIYF. CDR3 coding DNA: TGTGCCATCAGTGAGACAGACTCTGGAAACACCATATATTTT.

J is TRBJ1-2 and V is TRBV15; unclear D gene. The CDR3 totals 15 residues. CDR1 LNHNV and CDR2 YYDKDF come from the germline V gene (reference sequence). The V gene lost 0 bases and the J gene lost 8 bases, with 16 bases spanning the gap. The CDR3 here is CATSREDGPVGGYTF. CDR3 DNA sequence: TGTGCCACCAGCAGAGAAGATGGGCCGGTCGGCGGCTACACCTTC.

The gene calls are TRBV27 and TRBJ2-1; TRBD2 agrees at 15 bases. Germline trimming cut 1 base from V and 8 bases from J; bases unmatched to any gene: 12. CDR3 length: 19 amino acids. Germline V gene sequence: CDR1 MNHEY, CDR2 SMNVEV (reference sequence). The CDR3 DNA reads TGTGCCAGCAGTTTATTTGTAGGACTAGCGGGAGGGCCAATCTATGAGCAGTTCTTC. Its translation: CASSLFVGLAGGPIYEQFF.

The count of this clone is one. The chain combines TRBV3-1 (or the pseudogene TRBV3-2) with TRBJ1-4; maybe TRBD1 (5 bases). V was pared by 4 bases and J by 8 bases, with 17 bases between. This CDR3 is built from 15 residues. Germline CDR1 reads LGHDT; CDR2 reads YNNKEL (reference sequence). DNA of the CDR3: TGTGCCAGCAGCCGGATCCCAGGGTCCAGGGAAAAACTGTTTTTT. As protein: CASSRIPGSREKLFF.